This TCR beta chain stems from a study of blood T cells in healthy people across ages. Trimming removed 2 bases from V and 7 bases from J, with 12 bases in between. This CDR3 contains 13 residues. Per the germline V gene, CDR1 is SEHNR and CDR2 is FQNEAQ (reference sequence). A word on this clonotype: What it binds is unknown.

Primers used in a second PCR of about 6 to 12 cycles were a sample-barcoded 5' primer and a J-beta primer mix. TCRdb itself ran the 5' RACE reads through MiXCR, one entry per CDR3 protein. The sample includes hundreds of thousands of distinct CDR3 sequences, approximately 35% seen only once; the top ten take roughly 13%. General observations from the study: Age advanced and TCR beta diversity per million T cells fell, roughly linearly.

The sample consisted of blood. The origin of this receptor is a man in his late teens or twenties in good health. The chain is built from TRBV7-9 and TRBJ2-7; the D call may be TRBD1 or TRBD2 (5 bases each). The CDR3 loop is CASSLRMGDEQYF. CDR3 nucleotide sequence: TGTGCCAGCAGCTTAAGGATGGGGGATGAGCAGTACTTC.